Presented here are 13 T cell receptor beta chains from one specimen sequenced in a study of shared clonotypes between healthy human individuals. Naive CD8 cells lacked CD45RO, underwent positive selection for CCR7 and left out terminally differentiated effector memory CD45RA+ cells. Measured with immunoSEQ multiplex PCR; TCRdb has only the in-frame clones, and not every one. This table has 450,000 to 700,000 clones, nearly 97% appearing once. The sample comprised naive CD8+ T cells sorted from blood. Receptors were obtained from a woman aged 25 to 39 in good health.

This sequence joins TRBV19 and TRBJ2-2; possibly TRBD2 for D (6 bases). Looked up from germline, CDR1 is LNHDA and CDR2 is SQIVND (reference sequence). Trimming pared 6 bases from V and 6 bases from J, leaving 11 bases between. This CDR3 spans 13 amino acids. CDR3 nucleotides: TGTGCCAGTAGCCTGACTAGTCCCGGGGAGCTGTTTTTT. Amino acids: CASSLTSPGELFF.

The chain uses TRBV19 and TRBJ2-2; D perhaps matches TRBD1 (7 bases). CDR3 length: 18 residues. V gave up 2 bases and J gave up 0 bases, with 16 bases separating them. Germline V lookup: CDR1 LNHDA, CDR2 SQIVND (reference sequence). The CDR3: CASSISPGGLTNTGELFF. In DNA form, the CDR3 reads TGTGCCAGTAGTATATCGCCAGGGGGACTCACGAACACCGGGGAGCTGTTTTTT.

The J gene is TRBJ1-1, the V gene TRBV28; 11 positions agree with TRBD1. Looked up from germline, CDR1 is MDHEN and CDR2 is SYDVKM. Trimming took 5 bases from V and 6 from J; bases not matched to a gene: 8. The CDR3 totals 15 residues. CDR3 protein: CASSRDRGRGAEAFF. CDR3 coding DNA: TGTGCCAGCAGTCGGGACAGGGGGAGAGGGGCTGAAGCTTTCTTT.

The chain links TRBV28 to TRBJ1-5; 8 positions agree with TRBD1. CDR1 and CDR2 from the germline V gene are MDHEN and SYDVKM. The length of the CDR3 is 14 residues. Trimming took 4 bases from V and 3 from J; bases not matched to a gene: 2. CDR3 nucleotides: TGTGCCAGCAGTTGGACAGGGATCAATCAGCCCCAGCATTTT. Amino acid sequence: CASSWTGINQPQHF. Full variable domain (missing parts from reference TRBV28 and TRBJ1-5): DVKVTQSSRYLVKRTGEKVFLECVQDMDHENMFWYRQDPGLGLRLIYFSYDVKMKEKGDIPEGYSVSREKKERFSLILESASTNQTSMYLCASSWTGINQPQHFGDGTRLSIL.

V is TRBV7-9 and J is TRBJ2-7; either TRBD1 or TRBD2 may fit D (6 bases each). CDR1 and CDR2 (germline): SEHNR, FQNEAQ (reference sequence). V dropped 6 bases and J dropped 2 bases, with 17 bases sitting between them. The CDR3 loop spans 15 amino acids. CDR3: CASSNPSGATYEQYF. The CDR3, as DNA: TGTGCCAGCAGTAACCCTTCGGGGGCAACCTACGAGCAGTACTTC. Together with reference TRBV7-9 and TRBJ2-7, the CDR3 gives the full variable domain: DTGVSQNPRHKITKRGQNVTFRCDPISEHNRLYWYRQTLGQGPEFLTYFQNEAQLEKSRLLSDRFSAERPKGSFSTLEIQRTEQGDSAMYLCASSNPSGATYEQYFGPGTRLTVT.

The chain has TRBV11-1 and TRBJ2-2; 7 nucleotides align to TRBD1. The CDR3 spans 17 residues. Germline loops: CDR1 SGHAT, CDR2 FQDESV (reference sequence). Unmatched junction bases numbered 11, after V lost 1 base and J lost 6 bases. CDR3 nucleotides: TGTGCCAGCAGCTTAGGTAGCGATGGGACAGTGTCCGGGGAGCTGTTTTTT. It specifies CASSLGSDGTVSGELFF.

J is TRBJ1-2 and V is TRBV5-6; no firm D call. The V and J ends lost 0 bases and 2 bases respectively, with 5 bases between them. The CDR3 covers 13 residues. Germline CDR1 SGHDT, CDR2 YYEEEE. The CDR3 protein is CASSLASNYGYTF. CDR3 DNA sequence: TGTGCCAGCAGCTTGGCCTCCAACTATGGCTACACCTTC.

The sample holds one count of this clone. The V call is TRBV30, the J call TRBJ2-1, with a weak D call TRBD2 (5 bases). Trimming shortened V by 3 bases and J by 3 bases, and 12 bases separated the two germline ends. The germline V gene has CDR1 GTSNPN and CDR2 SVGIG (reference sequence). The length of the CDR3 is 14 residues. CDR3 region: CAWSGGRGYNEQFF. The CDR3 DNA reads TGTGCCTGGAGCGGTGGGAGAGGCTACAATGAGCAGTTCTTC.

V gene TRBV6-1 combines with J gene TRBJ2-7, with D uncertain. Germline CDR1 reads MNHNS; CDR2 reads SASEGT. Trimming removed 2 bases from V and 3 bases from J, with 11 bases in between. CDR3 size: 14 residues. The DNA of the CDR3 is TGTGCCAGCAGTGAAATTCCCTGGCTCTACGAGCAGTACTTC. It translates to CASSEIPWLYEQYF.

V and J are TRBV27 and TRBJ2-1, with a tentative D call TRBD1 (6 bases). V was pared by 0 bases and J by 4 bases, with 10 bases between. The CDR3 has 15 amino acids. Germline lookup yields CDR1 MNHEY and CDR2 SMNVEV (reference sequence). The CDR3 coding sequence is TGTGCCAGCAGTTTATCGGTGGGGGCTTACAATGAGCAGTTCTTC. This translates into CASSLSVGAYNEQFF.

This clone has only a few counts. The rearrangement uses TRBV5-4 and TRBJ1-1; D call uncertain. V lost 1 base to trimming and J lost 6 bases, with 10 bases between them. This CDR3 is 13 amino acids long. Germline values: CDR1 SGHNT, CDR2 YYREEE (reference sequence). The CDR3 DNA reads TGTGCCAGCAGCTTGAGCGGAACGGCTGAAGCTTTCTTT. This encodes CASSLSGTAEAFF.

The rearrangement uses TRBV11-2 and TRBJ2-7, with TRBD2 matching 8 bases. CDR1 SGHAT and CDR2 FQNNGV come from the germline V gene. Trimming removed 3 bases from V and 3 bases from J; junction bases left unmatched: 4. This CDR3 contains 14 residues. CDR3 in amino acids: CASSFPGLGYEQYF. The CDR3 nucleotides read TGTGCCAGCAGCTTCCCGGGACTAGGCTACGAGCAGTACTTC.

The chain employs TRBV7-8 and TRBJ2-5; D may correspond to TRBD1 or TRBD2 (6 bases each). Trimming removed 2 bases from V and 4 bases from J, with 11 bases in between. Per germline, CDR1 SGHVS and CDR2 FQNEAQ. The CDR3 runs to 14 residues. CDR3 amino acids: CASSLKGGRETQYF. In nucleotides, the CDR3 is TGTGCCAGCAGCTTAAAAGGGGGGAGAGAGACCCAGTACTTC.